These T cell receptor beta chains were read from a single sample in a study of early T cells in non-severe SARS-CoV-2 infection. TCRdb reanalysed the 5' RACE reads using MiXCR and keeps one entry per CDR3 protein. Seen here are tens of thousands of distinct CDR3 sequences, around 6% observed once, and the top ten hold 7.6%. Material for sequencing was whole blood. These receptors came from an adult who was a healthcare worker with PCR-confirmed SARS-CoV-2 infection or an uninfected control (not recorded which). CDR3s include the opening cysteine and the closing phenylalanine or tryptophan. The order of the fields is J gene, D gene, clone size, V gene, CDR3 protein, CDR3 DNA. D genes are given only for firm matches. Not all rows give a size; the values are once, few, many and, for expanded clones, a class.

>TRBJ2-7|TRBD2|many|TRBV27
CASSLQAGGSGEQYF
TGTGCCAGCAGTTTACAGGCGGGAGGTTCGGGCGAGCAGTACTTC
>TRBJ2-7|-|-|TRBV11-1
CASSREGGQRIYEQYF
TGTGCCAGCAGCCGCGAGGGCGGACAGCGAATCTACGAGCAGTACTTC
>TRBJ1-5|-|many|TRBV4-1
CASSQEISAANQPQHF
TGCGCCAGCAGCCAAGAGATAAGCGCAGCCAATCAGCCCCAGCATTTT
>TRBJ2-3|-|many|TRBV7-2
CASSQAKPSTDTQYF
TGTGCCAGCAGCCAAGCAAAACCCAGCACAGATACGCAGTATTTT
>TRBJ2-7|TRBD2|many|TRBV4-1
CASSQDPGGLARAYEQYF
TGCGCCAGCAGCCAAGATCCGGGGGGACTAGCGCGTGCCTACGAGCAGTACTTC
>TRBJ2-3|-|many|TRBV20-1
CSAKTSTGGSSWPDTQYF
TGCAGTGCTAAAACTAGCACCGGAGGATCATCGTGGCCCGATACGCAGTATTTT
>TRBJ2-3|-|many|TRBV29-1
CSVEAGTPKEDTQYF
TGCAGCGTTGAAGCCGGGACACCTAAGGAAGATACGCAGTATTTT
>TRBJ2-7|-|many|TRBV7-8
CASSLGTTYEQYF
TGTGCCAGCAGCTTAGGGACCACCTACGAGCAGTACTTC
>TRBJ2-7|-|-|TRBV12-3/TRBV12-4
CASSLSSSSYEQYF
TGTGCCAGCAGTTTGAGTTCCTCCTCCTACGAGCAGTACTTC
>TRBJ2-2|TRBD2|few|TRBV5-1
CASSQGLALTGELFF
TGCGCCAGCAGCCAGGGACTAGCTCTCACCGGGGAGCTGTTTTTT
>TRBJ2-3|-|-|TRBV29-1
CSAPDRVTRDAQYF
TGCAGCGCCCCGGACAGAGTAACCAGGGATGCGCAGTATTTT
>TRBJ1-2|TRBD1|-|TRBV12-3/TRBV12-4
CASSYPARGKDGYTF
TGTGCCAGCAGTTACCCCGCCAGGGGGAAGGATGGCTACACCTTC
>TRBJ1-2|-|many|TRBV7-2
CASSLDRVTVYTF
TGTGCCAGCAGCTTAGACAGGGTTACTGTCTACACCTTC
>TRBJ2-1|TRBD2|many|TRBV18
CASSPRTSSYNEQFF
TGTGCCAGCTCACCAAGGACTAGCTCCTACAATGAGCAGTTCTTC
>TRBJ2-5|TRBD2|many|TRBV6-2/TRBV6-3
CASSRSTSGGAETQYF
TGTGCCAGCAGTCGATCGACTAGCGGGGGGGCAGAGACCCAGTACTTC
>TRBJ2-3|-|-|TRBV11-2
CASSLDGASGVGTDTQYF
TGTGCCAGCAGCTTAGATGGGGCTAGTGGGGTGGGCACAGATACGCAGTATTTT
>TRBJ2-7|-|-|TRBV2
CASSLAAEQYF
TGTGCCAGCAGCTTAGCGGCTGAGCAGTACTTC
>TRBJ2-7|-|few|TRBV13
CASSGHSSYEQYF
TGTGCCAGCAGTGGTCACTCCTCCTACGAGCAGTACTTC
>TRBJ2-7|TRBD1|-|TRBV20-1
CSARDPGQSYEQYF
TGCAGTGCTAGAGACCCGGGACAGTCCTACGAGCAGTACTTC
>TRBJ1-6|-|medium-sized|TRBV29-1
CSVEGGGNTLHF
TGCAGCGTTGAGGGGGGAGGGAACACCCTCCACTTT
>TRBJ2-1|TRBD2|-|TRBV14
CATQREDHYNEQFF
TGTGCCACCCAGCGGGAGGATCACTACAATGAGCAGTTCTTC
>TRBJ2-5|-|many|TRBV19
CASSIRRSWANQETQYF
TGTGCCAGTAGTATCCGCCGATCGTGGGCGAACCAAGAGACCCAGTACTTC
>TRBJ2-1|-|many|TRBV3-1
CASSQDGLPSYNEQFF
TGTGCCAGCAGCCAAGATGGACTTCCCTCCTACAATGAGCAGTTCTTC
>TRBJ2-7|-|many|TRBV5-6
CASSWAGRSYEQYF
TGTGCCAGCAGCTGGGCGGGACGGAGCTACGAGCAGTACTTC
>TRBJ2-1|-|many|TRBV4-3
CASSQDRGRFYNEQFF
TGCGCCAGCAGCCAAGACCGGGGGCGGTTTTACAATGAGCAGTTCTTC